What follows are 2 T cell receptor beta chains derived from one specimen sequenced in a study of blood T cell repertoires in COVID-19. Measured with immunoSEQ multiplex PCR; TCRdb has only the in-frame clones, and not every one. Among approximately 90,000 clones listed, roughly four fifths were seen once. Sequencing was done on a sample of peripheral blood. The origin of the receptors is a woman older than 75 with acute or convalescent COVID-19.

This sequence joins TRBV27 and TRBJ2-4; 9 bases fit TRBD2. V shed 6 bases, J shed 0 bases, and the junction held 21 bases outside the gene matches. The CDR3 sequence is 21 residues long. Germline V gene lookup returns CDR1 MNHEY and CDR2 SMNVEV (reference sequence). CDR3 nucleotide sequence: TGTGCCAGCAGCATGGATGGGGGCGGGAGGGCCAAGTCGGTAGCCAAAAACATTCAGTACTTC. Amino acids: CASSMDGGGRAKSVAKNIQYF.

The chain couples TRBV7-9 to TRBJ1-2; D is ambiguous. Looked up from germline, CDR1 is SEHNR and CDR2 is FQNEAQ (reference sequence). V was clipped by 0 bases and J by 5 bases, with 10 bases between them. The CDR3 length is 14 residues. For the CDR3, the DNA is TGTGCCAGCAGCTTAGCCCGGGAGAAATATGGCTACACCTTC. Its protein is CASSLAREKYGYTF.